This entry lists 22 T cell receptor beta chains sequenced from one sample in a study of T cells expressing NK-cell markers. TCRdb reprocessed the 5' RACE reads and keeps a single row for each CDR3 protein, giving no DNA. Its table lists under 600,000 distinct CDR3 sequences. Sequencing was done on a sample of blood T cells: a sorted CD56 or NKG2C T cell subset, CD4+ or CD8+ T cells, or bulk PBMC T cells (not recorded which). These receptors all come from a woman between 50 and 59 years old in good health.

The J gene is TRBJ2-2, the V gene TRBV6-5; absent DNA, TCRdb's TRBD2 call cannot be checked. Germline assignment: CDR1 MNHEY and CDR2 SVGAGI. The CDR3 sequence is 14 residues long. The CDR3 sequence: CATLQRETSGELFF.

The CDR3 sequence is CASSGPGGEKLFF. The gene calls are TRBV5-1 and TRBJ1-4; the D call from TCRdb, TRBD1, cannot be confirmed without DNA. Germline CDR1 is SGHRS and CDR2 is YFSETQ. The CDR3 extends over 13 amino acids. Combining the CDR3 with reference TRBV5-1 and TRBJ1-4 gives the whole variable domain KAGVTQTPRYLIKTRGQQVTLSCSPISGHRSVSWYQQTPGQGLQFLFEYFSETQRNKGNFPGRFSGRQFSNSRSEMNVSTLELGDSALYLCASSGPGGEKLFFGSGTQLSVL.

V and J are TRBV6-1 and TRBJ1-1. Germline CDR1 is MNHNS and CDR2 is SASEGT. The CDR3 contains 13 residues. The CDR3 here is CASSGHRGTEAFF.

V and J are TRBV9 and TRBJ2-2; TCRdb names TRBD2, which stays unverified in the absence of DNA. Germline V CDR1 and CDR2: SGDLS, YYNGEE. The CDR3 is 16 amino acids. The CDR3 loop is CASSVAPTSPTGELFF.

This chain links TRBV4-1 with TRBJ2-1; TCRdb picks TRBD2, but there is no DNA to check that call. The CDR3 sequence is 14 residues long. Germline CDR1 reads MGHRA; CDR2 reads YSYEKL. This CDR3 is CASSHPGRDNEQFF.

This chain's CDR3 is CASSLATGELFF. This sequence joins TRBV5-1 and TRBJ2-2. The CDR3 totals 12 residues. Germline-derived CDR1 and CDR2 are SGHRS and YFSETQ.

V is TRBV29-1 and J is TRBJ1-5; with no DNA, the TCRdb D assignment of TRBD1 cannot be verified. Germline CDR1 and CDR2: SQVTM and ANQGSEA. This CDR3 region has 13 residues. The CDR3 loop is CSVSDRAAQPQHF. The full variable domain, its missing parts supplied by reference TRBV29-1 and TRBJ1-5, is SAVISQKPSRDICQRGTSLTIQCQVDSQVTMMFWYRQQPGQSLTLIATANQGSEATYESGFVIDKFPISRPNLTFSTLTVSNMSPEDSSIYLCSVSDRAAQPQHFGDGTRLSIL.

The chain combines TRBV5-4 with TRBJ2-7. CDR3 length: 12 residues. The germline V gene has CDR1 SGHNT and CDR2 YYREEE (reference sequence). CDR3 loop: CASSLGNDEQYF.

This chain joins TRBV2 and TRBJ1-5; TCRdb picks TRBD1, but there is no DNA to check that call. CDR3 length: 13 residues. Germline values: CDR1 SNHLY, CDR2 FYNNEI. The CDR3 loop is CASSLDPFQPQHF.

V is TRBV5-1 and J is TRBJ1-2; TCRdb lists TRBD1, though no DNA is available to test this call. The CDR3 runs to 15 residues. Germline V gene sequence: CDR1 SGHRS, CDR2 YFSETQ. This CDR3 reads CASSLAQTGGGVVTF.

The V gene is TRBV18, the J gene TRBJ2-3; as DNA is missing, the TRBD2 call by TCRdb cannot be tested. The CDR3 runs to 15 residues. Germline V lookup: CDR1 KGHSH, CDR2 LQKENI. This chain's CDR3 is CASSPLSGSSDTQYF.

The chain couples TRBV27 to TRBJ2-5; TCRdb returns TRBD2, unconfirmable since there is no DNA. The CDR3 extends over 17 amino acids. Germline V gene lookup returns CDR1 MNHEY and CDR2 SMNVEV (reference sequence). This CDR3 reads CASSFRQTSGRWETQYF.

The rearrangement uses TRBV16 and TRBJ2-1; TCRdb selects TRBD2, and the lack of DNA leaves this call unchecked. CDR1 is KGHSY, CDR2 FQNENV, per germline. The CDR3 sequence is 11 residues long. The CDR3 reads CASSAGDEQFF. The variable domain in full, completed from reference TRBV16 and TRBJ2-1, reads GEEVAQTPKHLVRGEGQKAKLYCAPIKGHSYVFWYQQVLKNEFKFLISFQNENVFDETGMPKERFSAKCLPNSPCSLEIQATKLEDSAVYFCASSAGDEQFFGPGTRLTVL.

The gene calls are TRBV7-6 and TRBJ1-2. The germline gives CDR1 SGHVS, CDR2 FNYEAQ. CDR3 length: 16 residues. This CDR3 reads CASSLESGLANYGYTF. Together with reference TRBV7-6 and TRBJ1-2, the CDR3 gives the full variable domain: GAGVSQSPRYKVTKRGQDVALRCDPISGHVSLYWYRQALGQGPEFLTYFNYEAQQDKSGLPNDRFSAERPEGSISTLTIQRTEQRDSAMYRCASSLESGLANYGYTFGSGTRLTVV.

The chain employs TRBV10-1 and TRBJ2-3; TCRdb's assignment of TRBD2 cannot be checked, as there is no DNA. Germline CDR1 reads WNHNN; CDR2 reads SYGVQD (reference sequence). This CDR3 comprises 16 residues. This CDR3 is CASAPPNLGIADTQYF.

This chain links TRBV11-2 with TRBJ1-1. The CDR3 consists of 11 residues. Germline V gives CDR1 SGHAT, CDR2 FQNNGV. The CDR3 sequence is CASRGEVEAFF.

The chain couples TRBV11-2 to TRBJ2-2; the TCRdb D gene call, TRBD1, has no DNA to confirm it. The CDR3 runs to 15 residues. In germline, CDR1 is SGHAT, CDR2 FQNNGV. The chain's CDR3 is CASSSRPRGTGELFF.

V usage is TRBV25-1 and J usage is TRBJ2-5; TCRdb proposes TRBD2, but this gene call is untestable without DNA. The CDR3 is 16 residues long. From germline, CDR1 is MGHDK and CDR2 SYGVNS. The CDR3 loop reads CASSEGSGRLQETQYF. Using reference TRBV25-1 and TRBJ2-5 for the parts outside the CDR3, the full variable domain is EADIYQTPRYLVIGTGKKITLECSQTMGHDKMYWYQQDPGMELHLIHYSYGVNSTEKGDLSSESTVSRIRTEHFPLTLESARPSHTSQYLCASSEGSGRLQETQYFGPGTRLLVL.

The chain combines TRBV29-1 with TRBJ2-1; TCRdb returns TRBD1, unconfirmable since there is no DNA. Germline lookup yields CDR1 SQVTM and CDR2 ANQGSEA. The CDR3 is made up of 15 amino acids. This CDR3 reads CSIQGEAEKYNEQFF.

This chain links TRBV16 with TRBJ1-5; checking the TCRdb D call of TRBD1 is not possible without DNA. This CDR3 has 15 amino acids. Per the germline V gene, CDR1 is KGHSY and CDR2 is FQNENV. CDR3 protein: CASGRPGQLNQPQHF.

The chain employs TRBV2 and TRBJ2-3. CDR1 is SNHLY, CDR2 FYNNEI, per germline. The CDR3 length is 14 residues. CDR3 protein: CASSDWQKGDTQYF.

The rearrangement links TRBV6-1 to TRBJ2-7; TCRdb outputs TRBD2, but without DNA this stays unchecked. Germline V CDR1 and CDR2: MNHNS, SASEGT. There are 13 residues in the CDR3. CDR3 sequence: CASSAAAGHEQYF.